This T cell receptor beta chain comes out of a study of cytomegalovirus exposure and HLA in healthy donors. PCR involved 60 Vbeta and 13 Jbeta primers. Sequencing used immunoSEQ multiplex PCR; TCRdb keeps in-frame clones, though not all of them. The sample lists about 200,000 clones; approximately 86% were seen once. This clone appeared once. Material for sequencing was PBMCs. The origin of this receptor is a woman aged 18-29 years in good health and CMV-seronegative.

CDR3 bases: TGCGCCAGCAGCATCGGGACAGACTACGAGCAGTACTTC. Amino acids: CASSIGTDYEQYF. This chain links TRBV5-1 with TRBJ2-7; 7 bases fit TRBD1. Germline CDR1 reads SGHRS; CDR2 reads YFSETQ. CDR3 length: 13 amino acids. The ends lost 4 bases at V and 3 bases at J; junction bases unmatched: 4.